These T cell receptor beta chains were read from a single sample in a study of OX40 agonist ivuxolimab in advanced cancers. Sequencing was performed with immunoSEQ multiplex PCR; in TCRdb, only in-frame clones are kept and a portion is missing. The sample comprises tens of thousands of clones, about 90% of which are singletons, and around 0.33% rests with the top ten. Here the sequenced sample was CD4+ or CD8+ T cells sorted from blood, taken in a trial of the OX40 agonist ivuxolimab. The receptors here all came from an adult with an advanced solid tumor such as melanoma, head and neck, liver or kidney cancer. CDR3s include the opening cysteine and the closing phenylalanine or tryptophan.

V gene	CDR3 length	J gene	CDR3 protein
TRBV5-1	16	TRBJ2-3	CASSSVAGVITDTQYF
TRBV19	12	TRBJ1-2	CASSIDQGTNTF
TRBV6-1	15	TRBJ2-6	CASKVVGAGANVLTF
TRBV18	17	TRBJ2-3	CASSPPLGVWGTDTQYF
TRBV5-1	15	TRBJ1-1	CASSRGITRNTEAFF
TRBV7-7	13	TRBJ2-2	CASSLSDPGELFF
TRBV11-2	14	TRBJ1-3	CASSGQGYRNTIYF
TRBV20-1	10	TRBJ2-3	CSANRNEQYF
TRBV7-9	14	TRBJ1-5	CASSSQGADQPQHF
TRBV19	15	TRBJ2-2	CASSIDRGSTGELFF
TRBV10-3	13	TRBJ1-1	CAISGQGTTEAFF
TRBV7-9	13	TRBJ1-1	CASSLTGGTEAFF
TRBV2	12	TRBJ2-7	CASSKISYEQYF
TRBV30	15	TRBJ2-3	CAFIPLAGGTDTQYF
TRBV7-9	15	TRBJ1-6	CASSLVKLASSPLHF
TRBV16	15	TRBJ2-6	CASSQDPSGANVLTF
TRBV30	13	TRBJ2-5	CAWSRAFQETQYF
TRBV12-5	15	TRBJ2-7	CASGPRTGGASEQYF
TRBV29-1	13	TRBJ1-1	CSVDDRGNTEAFF
TRBV28	13	TRBJ1-2	CASSLGVVYGYTF
TRBV9	15	TRBJ2-1	CASSVAGNDFSEQFF
TRBV7-9	15	TRBJ1-1	CASQGGPEGNTEAFF
TRBV11-1	13	TRBJ2-7	CASSAWREAEQYF
TRBV2	14	TRBJ1-4	CASRERQGNEKLFF
TRBV2	14	TRBJ2-2	CASSEGGGTGELFF
TRBV11-2	14	TRBJ2-7	CASSPSGGAYEQYF
TRBV9	14	TRBJ2-7	CASSVGGRTYEQYF
TRBV9	13	TRBJ2-3	CASSVVATDTQYF
TRBV25-1	13	TRBJ1-2	CASSEDVTWGYTF
TRBV19	13	TRBJ2-3	CASTPTGLDTQYF
TRBV6-1	12	TRBJ2-2	CAFGGITGELFF
TRBV29-1	13	TRBJ1-6	CSVRTGDNSPLHF
TRBV6-1	13	TRBJ1-2	CASSGPPRRGYTF
TRBV6-6	13	TRBJ1-1	CASSLDGATEAFF
TRBV15	14	TRBJ2-5	CATSRGNSQETQYF
TRBV29-1	13	TRBJ2-2	CSGGQPSTGELFF
TRBV11-2	15	TRBJ1-1	CASSLQGTSNTEAFF
TRBV20-1	11	TRBJ2-2	CSAPRTGELFF
TRBV11-2	18	TRBJ2-5	CASSLLKPLAGGQETQYF
TRBV16	16	TRBJ2-1	CASSPGRTSIYNEQFF
TRBV6-6	16	TRBJ1-1	CAILGRGIGGNTEAFF
TRBV19	14	TRBJ2-2	CASETQGAVGELFF
TRBV19	15	TRBJ2-5	CASSIEVRGRETQYF
TRBV28	14	TRBJ2-5	CASRGGARRETQYF
TRBV2	15	TRBJ1-3	CASRRQGDSGNTIYF
TRBV11-2	15	TRBJ2-5	CASSPGLAGRKTQYF
TRBV10-2	15	TRBJ1-3	CASSDWTDARNTIYF
TRBV27	16	TRBJ1-1	CASSLWGEEGDTEAFF
TRBV13	15	TRBJ2-3	CASMGGPGGLDTQYF
TRBV18	17	TRBJ1-1	CASSSGGRPVLNTEAFF
TRBV14	18	TRBJ1-5	CASSQFRDRGCSNQPQHF
TRBV2	15	TRBJ1-1	CASSYGQGLNTEAFF
TRBV12-5	13	TRBJ1-6	CASGSSYNSPLHF
TRBV6-5	15	TRBJ2-7	CASSYSPGQVDEQYF
TRBV5-4	16	TRBJ2-1	CASARFLAGGSNEQFF
TRBV5-5	15	TRBJ2-5	CASSGPRGAQETQYF
TRBV19	15	TRBJ2-3	CASSMSHGGPDTQYF
TRBV27	13	TRBJ2-6	CASSFSGANVLTF
TRBV18	16	TRBJ2-1	CASSYETESSYNEQFF